This entry features one T cell receptor beta chain sequence. In the source study's methods: Counts of nucleated cells, estimated from reference gene primer amplification, were obtained. Clones were read by immunoSEQ multiplex PCR, and TCRdb kept only the in-frame ones, dropping some. V, J and clone size derive from that table, while D and trimming were established from the DNA sequence. The sample yields over 300,000 clones, nearly 90% seen once. These data are taken from a study of blood T cell repertoires in COVID-19. Study-wide background: Some COVID-19 samples were acute and others convalescent; all came from the United States, Italy and Spain. Sources were T cells, B-cell-depleted T cells, or PBMCs; the material itself was cDNA or gDNA.

Germline V lookup: CDR1 LNHDA, CDR2 SQIVND (reference sequence). The CDR3 totals 17 residues. Trimming cost V 5 bases and J 5 bases; bases outside gene matches: 11. This sequence was found in a man aged 18-30 years with active or convalescent COVID-19. The chain links TRBV19 to TRBJ2-3; 12 bases map to TRBD2. Sequenced input: peripheral blood. This CDR3 reads CASSATSGSLSGDTQYF. CDR3 DNA: TGTGCCAGTAGTGCGACTAGCGGGAGCCTATCTGGAGATACGCAGTATTTT.